These T cell receptor beta chains were read from a single sample in a study of blood T cells in healthy people across ages. MiXCR, applied by TCRdb to the 5' RACE reads, yields one record per CDR3 protein. The data contain about 970,000 distinct CDR3 sequences, 45% to 60% of them singletons. Sequenced material: blood. The receptor source for this set is a woman in her sixties in good health. The CDR3 runs from the conserved cysteine through the conserved F or W. Each record gives: V gene, J gene, clone size, D gene, CDR3 DNA, CDR3 protein. D genes are given only for firm matches. For some rows the clone size is stated as once, few or many, or as a class when expanded; others skip it.

>TRBV3-1|TRBJ2-3|NA|NA
TGTGCCAGCAGCCAGCGGGGGCCGCCAGATACGCAGTATTTT
CASSQRGPPDTQYF
>TRBV7-7|TRBJ2-5|NA|NA
TGTGCCGTAGGAGCGCGGCAGACCCAGTACTTC
CAVGARQTQYF
>TRBV20-1|TRBJ2-6|many|NA
TGCAGTGCTGAAGACAGGTCTGGGGCCAACGTCCTGACTTTC
CSAEDRSGANVLTF
>TRBV13|TRBJ1-2|NA|TRBD1
TGTGCCAGCAGCTTAGCCAGGGGGCCTTCTAACTATGGCTACACCTTC
CASSLARGPSNYGYTF
>TRBV29-1|TRBJ2-1|NA|TRBD2
TGCAGCGTTGGGCTAGCGGGAGACATGTGCAATGAGCAGTTCTTC
CSVGLAGDMCNEQFF
>TRBV29-1|TRBJ2-3|many|TRBD2
TGCAGCGTTGAGGAGGTAGCGGGAGGCACAGATACGCAGTATTTT
CSVEEVAGGTDTQYF
>TRBV20-1|TRBJ1-6|NA|NA
TGCAGTGCTCCTGCTGGGACGCCCCGAGATTCACCCCTCCACTTT
CSAPAGTPRDSPLHF
>TRBV20-1|TRBJ1-6|NA|NA
TGCAGTGCTAGATGGCGCGGAAGTTCACCCCTCCACTTT
CSARWRGSSPLHF
>TRBV12-3/TRBV12-4|TRBJ2-5|NA|NA
TGTGCCAGCAGTTATGCGGTGGGAAGTCGCCAAGAGACCCAGTACTTC
CASSYAVGSRQETQYF
>TRBV29-1|TRBJ1-2|few|TRBD1
TGCAGCGTTGAAGCTACGACAGGGAACTATGGCTACACCTTC
CSVEATTGNYGYTF
>TRBV5-1|TRBJ1-5|NA|NA
TGCGCCAGCAGCTTGTTAGGGGATAATCAGCCCCAGCATTTT
CASSLLGDNQPQHF
>TRBV15|TRBJ2-7|NA|TRBD2
TGTGCCACCAGCAGAGATGGGGGGGGAACCTACGAGCAGTACTTC
CATSRDGGGTYEQYF
>TRBV14|TRBJ2-7|few|NA
TGTGCCAGCAGCCAAGTTAGAGGACAAGCCTACGAGCAGTACTTC
CASSQVRGQAYEQYF
>TRBV7-6|TRBJ2-5|NA|NA
TGTGCCAGCAGCCTCGGGTGGACCCAAGAGACCCAGTACTTC
CASSLGWTQETQYF
>TRBV27|TRBJ2-3|NA|TRBD2
TGTGCCATAAGGACGGCACTAGCGGGAGTTGATACGCAGTATTTT
CAIRTALAGVDTQYF
>TRBV12-3/TRBV12-4|TRBJ2-5|NA|TRBD1
TGTGCCAGCAGTTTAGCCCAGGGGGCAGGAGAGACCCAGTACTTC
CASSLAQGAGETQYF
>TRBV20-1|TRBJ2-7|few|TRBD2
TGCAGTGCTAGAGATACGAGGACTAGCGGGAGGTACGAGCAGTACTTC
CSARDTRTSGRYEQYF
>TRBV6-1|TRBJ2-6|NA|NA
TGTGCCAGCAGCCTTCCCCCCAACGTCCTGACTTTC
CASSLPPNVLTF
>TRBV29-1|TRBJ2-6|NA|TRBD1
TGCAGCGTTGAAACAGGGGTCTCTGGGGCCAACGTCCTGACTTTC
CSVETGVSGANVLTF
>TRBV4-2|TRBJ2-7|NA|TRBD2
TGTGCCAGCGGCCCCTCAGGACTAGCGGCCTACGAGCAGTACTTC
CASGPSGLAAYEQYF
>TRBV5-1|TRBJ2-1|NA|TRBD1
TGCGCCAGCAGCCCCGGGACAGCTACCTACAATGAGCAGTTCTTC
CASSPGTATYNEQFF
>TRBV7-9|TRBJ1-4|NA|TRBD1
TGTGCCAGCAGCGACGCCGAGACAGGGGGAGAAAAACTGTTTTTT
CASSDAETGGEKLFF
>TRBV20-1|TRBJ1-2|many|TRBD1
TGCAGTGCTAGCCAGACAGGGGGCTATGGCTACACCTTC
CSASQTGGYGYTF
>TRBV28|TRBJ1-1|NA|TRBD1
TGTGCCAGCAGGACACAGGGGGCGCGGATGAACACTGAAGCTTTCTTT
CASRTQGARMNTEAFF
>TRBV4-1|TRBJ2-1|NA|NA
TGCGCCAGCAGCCACGGCCCAATGAGTCTCAATGAGCAGTTCTTC
CASSHGPMSLNEQFF
>TRBV6-6|TRBJ2-3|NA|NA
TGTGCCAGCCGATCTAGCCCAGATACGCAGTATTTT
CASRSSPDTQYF
>TRBV7-9|TRBJ2-3|NA|NA
TGTGCCAGCAGCTTAGCTCAGGGGAGCACAGATACGCAGTATTTT
CASSLAQGSTDTQYF
>TRBV20-1|TRBJ2-7|few|TRBD1
TGCAGCGTATCACAGGGGTCCTACGAGCAGTACTTC
CSVSQGSYEQYF
>TRBV7-9|TRBJ1-2|NA|TRBD1
TGTGCCAGCAGCCCCACTTCCCCGACAGGGGCGGGCTATGGCTACACCTTC
CASSPTSPTGAGYGYTF